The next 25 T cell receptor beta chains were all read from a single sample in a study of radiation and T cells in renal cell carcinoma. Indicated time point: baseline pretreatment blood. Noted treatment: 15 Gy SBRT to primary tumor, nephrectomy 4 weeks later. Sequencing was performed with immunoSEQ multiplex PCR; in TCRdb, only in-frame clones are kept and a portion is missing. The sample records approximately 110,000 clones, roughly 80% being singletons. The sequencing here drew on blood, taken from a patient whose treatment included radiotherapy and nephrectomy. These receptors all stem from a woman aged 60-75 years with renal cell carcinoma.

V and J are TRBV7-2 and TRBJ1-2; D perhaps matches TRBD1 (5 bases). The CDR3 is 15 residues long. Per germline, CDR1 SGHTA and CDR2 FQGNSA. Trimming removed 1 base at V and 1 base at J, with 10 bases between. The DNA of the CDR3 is TGTGCCAGCAGCTTAGGTTATGGGGGTAACTATGGCTACACCTTC. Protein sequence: CASSLGYGGNYGYTF.

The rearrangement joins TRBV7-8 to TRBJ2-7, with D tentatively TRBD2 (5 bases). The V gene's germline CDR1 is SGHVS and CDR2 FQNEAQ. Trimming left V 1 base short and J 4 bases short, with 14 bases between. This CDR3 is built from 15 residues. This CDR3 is CASSLGAARTYEQYF. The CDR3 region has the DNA TGTGCCAGCAGCTTAGGAGCGGCCCGGACTTACGAGCAGTACTTC.

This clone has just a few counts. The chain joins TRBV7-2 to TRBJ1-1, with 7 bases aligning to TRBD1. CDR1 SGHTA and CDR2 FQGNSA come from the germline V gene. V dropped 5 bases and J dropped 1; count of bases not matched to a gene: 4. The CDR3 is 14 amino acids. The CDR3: CASSAGQENTEAFF. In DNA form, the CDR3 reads TGTGCCAGCAGCGCAGGACAGGAGAACACTGAAGCTTTCTTT.

The CDR3 region is CASSPSKEGGRNEQYF. CDR3 sequence (DNA): TGTGCCAGTAGTCCAAGCAAGGAGGGGGGTCGAAACGAGCAGTACTTC. The chain joins TRBV19 to TRBJ2-7; either TRBD1 or TRBD2 may fit D (6 bases each). Germline CDR1 LNHDA, CDR2 SQIVND (reference sequence). The V and J ends lost 5 bases and 5 bases respectively, with 22 bases between them. The CDR3 has 16 residues.

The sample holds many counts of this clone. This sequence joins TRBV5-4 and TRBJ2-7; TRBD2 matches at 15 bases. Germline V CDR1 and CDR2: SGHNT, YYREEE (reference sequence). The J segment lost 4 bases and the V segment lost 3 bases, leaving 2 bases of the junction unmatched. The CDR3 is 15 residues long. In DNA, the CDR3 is TGTGCCAGCAGCTCGGGACTAGCGGGGGGTTACGAGCAGTACTTC. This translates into CASSSGLAGGYEQYF.

CDR3 coding DNA: TGCGCCAGCAGCTGGACAGGGGTGGACACTGAAGCTTTCTTT. This encodes CASSWTGVDTEAFF. The gene calls are TRBV5-1 and TRBJ1-1; the match to TRBD1 covers 9 bases. The CDR3 contains 14 residues. CDR1 and CDR2 from the germline V gene are SGHRS and YFSETQ. V lost 3 bases and J lost 3; bases outside the gene matches: 3. The variable domain in full, completed from reference TRBV5-1 and TRBJ1-1, reads KAGVTQTPRYLIKTRGQQVTLSCSPISGHRSVSWYQQTPGQGLQFLFEYFSETQRNKGNFPGRFSGRQFSNSRSEMNVSTLELGDSALYLCASSWTGVDTEAFFGQGTRLTVV.

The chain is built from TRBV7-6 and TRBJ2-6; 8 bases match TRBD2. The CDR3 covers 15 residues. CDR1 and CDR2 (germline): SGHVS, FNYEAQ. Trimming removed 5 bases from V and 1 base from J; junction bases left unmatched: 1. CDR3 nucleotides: TGTGCCAGCAGCCGGGGGGGATCTGGGGCCAACGTCCTGACTTTC. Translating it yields CASSRGGSGANVLTF.

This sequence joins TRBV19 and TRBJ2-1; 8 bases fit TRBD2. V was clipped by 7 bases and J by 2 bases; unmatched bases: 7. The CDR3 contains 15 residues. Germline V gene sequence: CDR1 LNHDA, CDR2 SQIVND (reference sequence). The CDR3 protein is CASTPGLGAYNEQFF. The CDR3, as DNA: TGTGCCAGTACCCCGGGACTAGGGGCCTACAATGAGCAGTTCTTC.

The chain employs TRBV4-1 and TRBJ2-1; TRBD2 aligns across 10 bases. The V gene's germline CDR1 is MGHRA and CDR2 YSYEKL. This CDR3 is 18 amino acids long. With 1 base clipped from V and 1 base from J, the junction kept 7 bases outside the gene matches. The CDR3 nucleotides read TGCGCCAGCAGCCAAGCTAGCGGGGGCGCGGGGTCCTACAATGAGCAGTTCTTC. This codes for CASSQASGGAGSYNEQFF.

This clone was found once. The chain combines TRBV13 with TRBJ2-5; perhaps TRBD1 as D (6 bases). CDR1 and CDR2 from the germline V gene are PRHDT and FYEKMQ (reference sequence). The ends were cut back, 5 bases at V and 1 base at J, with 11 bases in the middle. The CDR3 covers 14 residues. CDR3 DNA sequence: TGTGCCAGCAGCCCGACAGGTACCCAAGAGACCCAGTACTTC. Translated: CASSPTGTQETQYF.

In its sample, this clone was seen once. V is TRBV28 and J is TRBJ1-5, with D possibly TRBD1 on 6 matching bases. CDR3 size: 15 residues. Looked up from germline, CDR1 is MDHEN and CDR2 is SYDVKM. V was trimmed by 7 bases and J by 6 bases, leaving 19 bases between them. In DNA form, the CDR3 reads TGTGCCAGCAATATACGGGGGGGGCAGAGTCAGCCCCAGCATTTT. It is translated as CASNIRGGQSQPQHF.

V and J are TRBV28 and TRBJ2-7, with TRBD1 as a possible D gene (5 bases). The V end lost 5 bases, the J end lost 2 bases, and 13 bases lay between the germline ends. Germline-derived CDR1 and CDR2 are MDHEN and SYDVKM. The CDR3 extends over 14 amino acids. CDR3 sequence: CASSGAGWPYEQYF. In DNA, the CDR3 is TGTGCCAGCAGTGGCGCAGGGTGGCCCTACGAGCAGTACTTC.

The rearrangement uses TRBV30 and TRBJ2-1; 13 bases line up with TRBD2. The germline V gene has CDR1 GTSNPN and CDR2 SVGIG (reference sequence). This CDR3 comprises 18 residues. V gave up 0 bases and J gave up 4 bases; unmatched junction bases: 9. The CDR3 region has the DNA TGTGCCTGGAGTGTACGTGTGGGACTAGCGGGACAGTACAATGAGCAGTTCTTC. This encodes CAWSVRVGLAGQYNEQFF. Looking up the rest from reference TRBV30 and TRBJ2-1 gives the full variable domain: SQTIHQWPATLVQPVGSPLSLECTVEGTSNPNLYWYRQAAGRGLQLLFYSVGIGQISSEVPQNLSASRPQDRQFILSSKKLLLSDSGFYLCAWSVRVGLAGQYNEQFFGPGTRLTVL.

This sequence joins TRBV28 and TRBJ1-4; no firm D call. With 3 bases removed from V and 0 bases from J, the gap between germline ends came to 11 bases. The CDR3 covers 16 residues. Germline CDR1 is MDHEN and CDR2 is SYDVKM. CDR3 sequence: CASSFTAPPTNEKLFF. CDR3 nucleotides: TGTGCCAGCAGTTTTACGGCCCCCCCAACTAATGAAAAACTGTTTTTT.

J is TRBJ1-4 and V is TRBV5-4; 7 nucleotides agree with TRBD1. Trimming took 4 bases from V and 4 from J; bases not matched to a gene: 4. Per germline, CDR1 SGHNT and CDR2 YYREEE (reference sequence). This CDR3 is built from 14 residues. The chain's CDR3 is CASSAGQYNEKLFF. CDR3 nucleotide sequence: TGTGCCAGCAGCGCGGGACAGTATAATGAAAAACTGTTTTTT. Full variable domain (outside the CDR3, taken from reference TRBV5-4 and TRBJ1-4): ETGVTQSPTHLIKTRGQQVTLRCSSQSGHNTVSWYQQALGQGPQFIFQYYREEENGRGNFPPRFSGLQFPNYSSELNVNALELDDSALYLCASSAGQYNEKLFFGSGTQLSVL.

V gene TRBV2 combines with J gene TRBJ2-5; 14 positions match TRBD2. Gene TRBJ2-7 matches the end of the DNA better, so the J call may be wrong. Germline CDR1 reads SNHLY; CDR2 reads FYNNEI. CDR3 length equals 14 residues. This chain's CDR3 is CASSPGLAGVEQYF. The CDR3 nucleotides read TGTGCCAGCAGTCCGGGACTAGCGGGAGTCGAGCAGTACTTC.

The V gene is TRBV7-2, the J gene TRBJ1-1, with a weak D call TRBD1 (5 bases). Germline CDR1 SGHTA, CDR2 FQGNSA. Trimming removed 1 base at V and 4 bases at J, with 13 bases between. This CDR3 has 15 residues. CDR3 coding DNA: TGTGCCAGCAGCTTAGGCCCAGGGAAGGGCACTGAAGCTTTCTTT. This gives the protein CASSLGPGKGTEAFF.

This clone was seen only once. The CDR3 loop is CASSTGPAYEQYF. The CDR3 coding sequence is TGCGCCAGCAGTACGGGTCCCGCCTACGAGCAGTACTTC. The chain has TRBV5-1 and TRBJ2-7; no definite D call. The CDR3 totals 13 residues. Between the trimmed V and J ends, which lost 5 bases and 2 bases, there was a span of 11 bases. Per the germline V gene, CDR1 is SGHRS and CDR2 is YFSETQ.

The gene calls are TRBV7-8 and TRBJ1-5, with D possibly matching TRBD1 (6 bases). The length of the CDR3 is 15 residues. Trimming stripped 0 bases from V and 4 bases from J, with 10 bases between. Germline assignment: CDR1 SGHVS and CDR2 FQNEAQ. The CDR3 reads CASSLAPGANQPQHF. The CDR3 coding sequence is TGTGCCAGCAGCTTAGCGCCGGGGGCGAATCAGCCCCAGCATTTT.

In DNA form, the CDR3 reads TGTGCCAGCAGCTTAAGCGGTAATTCCTACGAGCAGTACTTC. As protein: CASSLSGNSYEQYF. This sequence joins TRBV7-8 and TRBJ2-7; the D gene is possibly TRBD2 (5 bases). V lost 2 bases and J lost 1, with 9 bases in between. CDR3 length equals 14 residues. Germline CDR1 and CDR2: SGHVS and FQNEAQ.

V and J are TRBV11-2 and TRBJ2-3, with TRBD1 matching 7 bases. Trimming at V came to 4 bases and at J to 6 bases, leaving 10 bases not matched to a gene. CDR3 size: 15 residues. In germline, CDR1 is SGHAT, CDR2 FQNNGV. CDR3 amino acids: CASSSSLQGWDTQYF. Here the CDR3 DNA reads TGTGCCAGCAGCTCGAGCCTACAGGGGTGGGATACGCAGTATTTT.

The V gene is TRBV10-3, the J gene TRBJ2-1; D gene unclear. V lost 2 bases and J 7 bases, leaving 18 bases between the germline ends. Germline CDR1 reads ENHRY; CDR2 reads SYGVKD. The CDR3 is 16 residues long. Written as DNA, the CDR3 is TGTGCCATCAGTGAGCCAACACCCTCCTCGAGGAATGAGCAGTTCTTC. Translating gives CAISEPTPSSRNEQFF.

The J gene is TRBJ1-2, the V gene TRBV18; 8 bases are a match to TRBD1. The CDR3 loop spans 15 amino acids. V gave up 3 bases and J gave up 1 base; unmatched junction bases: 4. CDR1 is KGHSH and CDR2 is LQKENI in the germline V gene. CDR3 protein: CASSPGQGSNYGYTF. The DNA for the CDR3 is TGTGCCAGCTCACCCGGACAGGGAAGTAACTATGGCTACACCTTC.

The CDR3 DNA sequence: TGTGCCAGCAGTGCCTGGACAGACCTCACAGATACGCAGTATTTT. This sequence encodes CASSAWTDLTDTQYF. The V and J genes are TRBV2 and TRBJ2-3; D might be TRBD1 (6 bases). CDR3 size: 15 residues. CDR1 is SNHLY, CDR2 FYNNEI, per germline. Between the trimmed V and J ends, which lost 4 bases and 2 bases, there was a span of 13 bases.

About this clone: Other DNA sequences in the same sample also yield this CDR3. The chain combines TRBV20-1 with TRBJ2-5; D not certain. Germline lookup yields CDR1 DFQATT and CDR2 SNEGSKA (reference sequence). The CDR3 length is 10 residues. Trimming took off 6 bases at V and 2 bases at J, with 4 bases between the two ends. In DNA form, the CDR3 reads TGCAGTGCCTCACAAGAGACCCAGTACTTC. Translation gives CSASQETQYF.